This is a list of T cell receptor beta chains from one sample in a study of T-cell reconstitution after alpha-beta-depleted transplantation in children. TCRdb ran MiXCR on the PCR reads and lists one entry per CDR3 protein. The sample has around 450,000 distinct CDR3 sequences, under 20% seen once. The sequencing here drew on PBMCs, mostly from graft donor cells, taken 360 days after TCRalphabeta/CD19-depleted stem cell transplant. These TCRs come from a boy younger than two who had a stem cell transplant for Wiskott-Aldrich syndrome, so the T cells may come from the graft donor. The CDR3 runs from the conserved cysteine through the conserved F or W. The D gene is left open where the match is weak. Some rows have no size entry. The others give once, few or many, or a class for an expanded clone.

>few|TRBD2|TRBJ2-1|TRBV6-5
TGTGCCAGCAGTTACGGACCAGTGGGACTAGCGGGAAATGAGCAGTTCTTC
CASSYGPVGLAGNEQFF
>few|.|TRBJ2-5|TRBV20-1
TGCAGTGCTAGACACAGGGACGTTGAGACCCAGTACTTC
CSARHRDVETQYF
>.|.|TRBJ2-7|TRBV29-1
TGCAGCGTTCGAGACGGTGTCTACGAGCAGTACTTC
CSVRDGVYEQYF
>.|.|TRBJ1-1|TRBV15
TGTGCCACCAGCAGAGTTCTTTTGGGGAACACTGAAGCTTTCTTT
CATSRVLLGNTEAFF
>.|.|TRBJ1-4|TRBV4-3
TGCGCCAGCAGCCAAGATCACGGGAGCCGGAGTGAAAAACTGTTTTTT
CASSQDHGSRSEKLFF
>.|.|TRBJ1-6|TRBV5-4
TGTGCCAGCAGCTTGACGGGACGGCAAAATTCACCCCTCCACTTT
CASSLTGRQNSPLHF
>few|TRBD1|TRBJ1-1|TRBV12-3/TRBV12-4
TGTGCCAGCAGTTACTACGACAGGGAAAACACTGAAGCTTTCTTT
CASSYYDRENTEAFF
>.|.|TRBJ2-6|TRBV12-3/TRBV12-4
TGTGCCAGCAGTTTGGGGGGCGGGAGCTCTGGGGCCAACGTCCTGACTTTC
CASSLGGGSSGANVLTF
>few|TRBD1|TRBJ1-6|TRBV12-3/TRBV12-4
TGTGCCAGCACATTATCCCACCAGGGGGGGGGCTCACCCCTCCACTTT
CASTLSHQGGGSPLHF
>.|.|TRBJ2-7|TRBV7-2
TGTGCCAGCAGCATCCGCTTGTACTACGAGCAGTACTTC
CASSIRLYYEQYF
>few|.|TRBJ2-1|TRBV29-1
TGCAGCGTTGTATGGTATGAGCAGTTCTTC
CSVVWYEQFF
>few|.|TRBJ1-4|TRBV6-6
TGTGCCAGCAGGGGGTCGGGTGAAAAACTGTTTTTT
CASRGSGEKLFF
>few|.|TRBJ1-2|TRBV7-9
TGTGCCAGCAGCCCCGGAAGGGTCGATGGCTACACCTTC
CASSPGRVDGYTF
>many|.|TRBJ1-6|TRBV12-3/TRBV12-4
TGTGCCAGCAGTTTCGGAGGGTATAATTCACCCCTCCACTTT
CASSFGGYNSPLHF
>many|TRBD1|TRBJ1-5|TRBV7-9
TGTGCCAGCAGCTCCGGGACAGGGGGTAGCAATCAGCCCCAGCATTTT
CASSSGTGGSNQPQHF
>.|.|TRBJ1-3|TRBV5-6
TGTGCCAGCAGCCCCAGACAGTCCAATGCTGGAAACACCATATATTTT
CASSPRQSNAGNTIYF
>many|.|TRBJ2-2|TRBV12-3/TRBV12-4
TGTGCCAGCAGTGGGGTCAGGGTCGGCGGGGAGCTGTTTTTT
CASSGVRVGGELFF
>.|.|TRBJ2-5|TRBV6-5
TGTGCCAGCAGTTCGATAAAGTCAGGGAGAGCGGCCCAGTACTTC
CASSSIKSGRAAQYF
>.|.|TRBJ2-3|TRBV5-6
TGTGCCAGCAGCTTAAGCCCGACTAGCACAGATACGCAGTATTTT
CASSLSPTSTDTQYF
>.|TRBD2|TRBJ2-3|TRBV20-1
TGCAGTGCTAAAAGGACTAGCGCGTTGGGAGATACGCAGTATTTT
CSAKRTSALGDTQYF